This TCR beta chain was sequenced for a study of Ad26.COV2.S vaccination and SARS-CoV-2 variants. Study observations and caveats: Vaccinated individuals (as opposed to placebo recipients) had higher spike-specific TCR breadth.

The germline CDR1 and CDR2 sequences are LGHDT and YNNKEL (reference sequence). The length of the CDR3 is 15 residues. V dropped 8 bases and J dropped 3 bases, with 19 bases sitting between them. Of note for this clone: Its target is not known.

Generated by immunoSEQ multiplex PCR, the TCRdb table keeps only in-frame clones and is missing some. The sample includes 400,000 or so clones, roughly nine tenths of them seen just once. Treatment given: around 19 received Ad26.COV2.S at low or high dose, single or two shots; roughly five received placebo; per-sample allocation not given. Collection of the samples took place on day 63 after the first injection of vaccine or placebo. The gene calls are TRBV3-1 (or the pseudogene TRBV3-2) and TRBJ2-5; D perhaps matches TRBD2 (6 bases). This material consisted of peripheral blood, taken in a trial of Ad26.COV2.S vaccine versus placebo. The TCR comes from a person aged 18-65 years who received the Ad26.COV2.S COVID-19 vaccine or a placebo. The CDR3 sequence is CASYNSRGRKETQYF. CDR3 nucleotide sequence: TGTGCCAGCTATAACTCCCGGGGGAGGAAAGAGACCCAGTACTTC.